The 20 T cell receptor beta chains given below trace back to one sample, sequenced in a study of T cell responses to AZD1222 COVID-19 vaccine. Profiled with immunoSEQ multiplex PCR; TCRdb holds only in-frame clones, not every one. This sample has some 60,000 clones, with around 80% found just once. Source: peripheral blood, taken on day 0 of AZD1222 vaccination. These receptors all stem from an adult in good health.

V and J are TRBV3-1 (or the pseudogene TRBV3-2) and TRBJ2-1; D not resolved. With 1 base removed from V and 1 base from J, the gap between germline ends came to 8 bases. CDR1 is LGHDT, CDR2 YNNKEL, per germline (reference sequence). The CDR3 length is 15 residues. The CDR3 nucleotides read TGTGCCAGCAGCCAAGCGGTGGAGTCCTACAATGAGCAGTTCTTC. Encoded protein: CASSQAVESYNEQFF.

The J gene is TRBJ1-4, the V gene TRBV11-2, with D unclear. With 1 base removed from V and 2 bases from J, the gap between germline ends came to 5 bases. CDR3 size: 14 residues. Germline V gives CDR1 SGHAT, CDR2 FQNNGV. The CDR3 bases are TGTGCCAGCAGCTTAGCGGGTACTAATGAAAAACTGTTTTTT. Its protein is CASSLAGTNEKLFF. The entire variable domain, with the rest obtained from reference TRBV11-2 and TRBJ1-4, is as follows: EAGVAQSPRYKIIEKRQSVAFWCNPISGHATLYWYQQILGQGPKLLIQFQNNGVVDDSQLPKDRFSAERLKGVDSTLKIQPAKLEDSAVYLCASSLAGTNEKLFFGSGTQLSVL.

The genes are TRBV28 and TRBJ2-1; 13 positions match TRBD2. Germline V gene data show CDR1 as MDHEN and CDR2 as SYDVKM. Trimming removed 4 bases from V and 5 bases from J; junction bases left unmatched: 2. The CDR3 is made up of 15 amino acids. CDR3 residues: CASSSLAGGDNEQFF. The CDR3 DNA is TGTGCCAGCAGTTCACTAGCGGGAGGGGACAATGAGCAGTTCTTC.

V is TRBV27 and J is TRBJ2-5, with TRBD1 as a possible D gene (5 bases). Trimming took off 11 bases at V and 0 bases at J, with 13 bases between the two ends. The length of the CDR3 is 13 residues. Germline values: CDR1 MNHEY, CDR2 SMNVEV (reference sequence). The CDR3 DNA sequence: TGTGCCCCCCCACAGGTCCACCAAGAGACCCAGTACTTC. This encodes CAPPQVHQETQYF.

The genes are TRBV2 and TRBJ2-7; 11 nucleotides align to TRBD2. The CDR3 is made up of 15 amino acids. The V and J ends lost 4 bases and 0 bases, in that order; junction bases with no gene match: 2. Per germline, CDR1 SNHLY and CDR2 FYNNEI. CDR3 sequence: CASSGLAGPSYEQYF. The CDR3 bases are TGTGCCAGCAGTGGACTAGCGGGACCCTCCTACGAGCAGTACTTC.

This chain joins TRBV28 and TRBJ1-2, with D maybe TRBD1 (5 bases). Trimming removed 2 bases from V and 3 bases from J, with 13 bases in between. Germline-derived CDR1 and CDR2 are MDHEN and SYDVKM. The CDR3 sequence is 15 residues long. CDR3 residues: CASSLTGPLDYGYTF. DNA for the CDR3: TGTGCCAGCAGTTTAACGGGACCGCTCGACTATGGCTACACCTTC.

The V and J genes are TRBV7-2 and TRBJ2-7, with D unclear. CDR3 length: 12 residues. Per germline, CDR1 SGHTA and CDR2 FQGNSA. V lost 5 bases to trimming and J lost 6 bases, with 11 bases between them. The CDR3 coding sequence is TGTGCCAGCAGCATTCCATCCGGCGAGCAGTACGTC. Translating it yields CASSIPSGEQYV.

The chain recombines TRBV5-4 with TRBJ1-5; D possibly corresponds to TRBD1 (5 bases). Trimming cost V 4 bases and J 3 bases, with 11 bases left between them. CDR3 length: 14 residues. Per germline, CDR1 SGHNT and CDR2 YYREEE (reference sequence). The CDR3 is CASSLDGTNQPQHF. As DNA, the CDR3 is TGTGCCAGCAGCCTTGACGGGACCAATCAGCCCCAGCATTTT.

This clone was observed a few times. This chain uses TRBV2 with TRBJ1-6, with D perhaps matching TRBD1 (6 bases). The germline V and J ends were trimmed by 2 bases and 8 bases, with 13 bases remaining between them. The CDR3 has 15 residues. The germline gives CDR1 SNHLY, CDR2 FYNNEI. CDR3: CASSEQGSGDSPLHF. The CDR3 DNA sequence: TGTGCCAGCAGTGAACAGGGGAGCGGGGATTCACCCCTCCACTTT.

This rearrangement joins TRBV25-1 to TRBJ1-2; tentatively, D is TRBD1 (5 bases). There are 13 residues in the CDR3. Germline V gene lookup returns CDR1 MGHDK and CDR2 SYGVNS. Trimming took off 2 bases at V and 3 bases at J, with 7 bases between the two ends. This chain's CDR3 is CASSEQGHYGYTF. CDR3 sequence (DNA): TGTGCCAGCAGTGAACAGGGTCACTATGGCTACACCTTC.

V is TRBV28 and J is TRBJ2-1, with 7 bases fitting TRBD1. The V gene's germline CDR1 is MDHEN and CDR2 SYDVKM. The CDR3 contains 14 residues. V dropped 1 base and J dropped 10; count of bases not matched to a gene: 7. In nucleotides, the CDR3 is TGTGCCAGCAGTTTATATCCAGAGGACAGGGAGCAGTTCTTC. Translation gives CASSLYPEDREQFF. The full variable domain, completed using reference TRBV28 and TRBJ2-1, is DVKVTQSSRYLVKRTGEKVFLECVQDMDHENMFWYRQDPGLGLRLIYFSYDVKMKEKGDIPEGYSVSREKKERFSLILESASTNQTSMYLCASSLYPEDREQFFGPGTRLTVL.

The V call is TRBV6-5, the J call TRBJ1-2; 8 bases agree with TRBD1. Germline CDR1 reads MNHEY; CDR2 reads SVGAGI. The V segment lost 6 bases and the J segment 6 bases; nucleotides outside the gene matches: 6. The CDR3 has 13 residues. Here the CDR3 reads CASSSSGGDGYTF. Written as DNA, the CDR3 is TGTGCCAGCAGCTCCTCAGGGGGCGATGGCTACACCTTC.

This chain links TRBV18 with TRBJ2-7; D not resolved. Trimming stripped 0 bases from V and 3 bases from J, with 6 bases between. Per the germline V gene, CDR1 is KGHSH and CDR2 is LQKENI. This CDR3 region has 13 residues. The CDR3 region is CASSPPTGYEQYV. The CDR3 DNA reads TGTGCCAGCTCACCACCTACGGGCTACGAGCAGTACGTC.

CDR3 DNA sequence: TGTGCCAGCAGAGGATTAGGGGAAAAACTGTTTTTT. This encodes CASRGLGEKLFF. V usage is TRBV7-8 and J usage is TRBJ1-4; D is undetermined. CDR3 length equals 12 residues. V was pared by 6 bases and J by 8 bases, with 10 bases between. The germline gives CDR1 SGHVS, CDR2 FQNEAQ.

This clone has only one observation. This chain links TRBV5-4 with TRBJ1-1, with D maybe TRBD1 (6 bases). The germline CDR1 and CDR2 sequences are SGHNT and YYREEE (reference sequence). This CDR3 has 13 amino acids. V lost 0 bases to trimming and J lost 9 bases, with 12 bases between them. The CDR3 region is CASSLGGTGQAFF. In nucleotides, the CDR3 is TGTGCCAGCAGCTTGGGAGGAACAGGGCAAGCTTTCTTT.

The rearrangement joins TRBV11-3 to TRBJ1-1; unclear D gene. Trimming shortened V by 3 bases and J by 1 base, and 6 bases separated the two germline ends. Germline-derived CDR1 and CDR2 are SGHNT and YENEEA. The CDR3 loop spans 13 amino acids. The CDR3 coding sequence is TGTGCCAGCAGCTTCACAAAGAACACTGAAGCTTTCTTT. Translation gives CASSFTKNTEAFF.

This CDR3 is CSVGGDTEAFF. The CDR3, as DNA: TGCAGCGTTGGGGGGGACACTGAAGCTTTCTTT. The J gene is TRBJ1-1, the V gene TRBV29-1, with a possible D match to TRBD1 (5 bases). The germline V gene encodes CDR1 SQVTM and CDR2 ANQGSEA. V was pared by 4 bases and J by 3 bases, with 6 bases between. The CDR3 contains 11 residues.

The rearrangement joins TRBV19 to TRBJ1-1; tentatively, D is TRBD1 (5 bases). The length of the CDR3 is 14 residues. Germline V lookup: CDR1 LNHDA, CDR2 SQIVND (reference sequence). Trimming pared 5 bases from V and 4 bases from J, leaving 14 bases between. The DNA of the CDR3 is TGTGCCAGTAGTGCTCAGGGTCTTGGCACTGAAGCTTTCTTT. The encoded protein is CASSAQGLGTEAFF.

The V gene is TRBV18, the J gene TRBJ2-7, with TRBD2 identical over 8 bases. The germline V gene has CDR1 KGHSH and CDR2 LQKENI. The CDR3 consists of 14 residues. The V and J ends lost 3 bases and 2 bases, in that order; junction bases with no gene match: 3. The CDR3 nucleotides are TGTGCCAGCTCACCCGGCGGGAGGCCCTACGAGCAGTACTTC. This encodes CASSPGGRPYEQYF.

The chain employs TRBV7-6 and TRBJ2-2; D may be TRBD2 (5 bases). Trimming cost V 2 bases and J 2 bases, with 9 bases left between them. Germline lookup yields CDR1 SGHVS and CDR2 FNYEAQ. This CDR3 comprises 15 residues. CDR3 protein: CASSLRLANTGELFF. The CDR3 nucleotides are TGTGCCAGCAGCTTAAGGCTAGCCAACACCGGGGAGCTGTTTTTT. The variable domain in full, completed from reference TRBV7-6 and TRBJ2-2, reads GAGVSQSPRYKVTKRGQDVALRCDPISGHVSLYWYRQALGQGPEFLTYFNYEAQQDKSGLPNDRFSAERPEGSISTLTIQRTEQRDSAMYRCASSLRLANTGELFFGEGSRLTVL.